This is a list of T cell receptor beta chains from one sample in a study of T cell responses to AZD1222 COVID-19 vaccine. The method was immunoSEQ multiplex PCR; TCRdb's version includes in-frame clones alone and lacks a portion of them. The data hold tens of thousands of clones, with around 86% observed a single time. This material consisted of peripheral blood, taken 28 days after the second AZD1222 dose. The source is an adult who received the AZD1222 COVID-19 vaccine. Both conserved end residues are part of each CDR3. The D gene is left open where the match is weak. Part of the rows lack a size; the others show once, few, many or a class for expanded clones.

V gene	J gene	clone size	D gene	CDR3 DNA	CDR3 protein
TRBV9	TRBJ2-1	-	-	TGTGCCAGCAGCGTAGCAGTCAATGAGCAGTTCTTC	CASSVAVNEQFF
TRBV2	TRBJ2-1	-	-	TGTGCCAGCAGTTTCACAGGGAATGAGCAGTTCTTC	CASSFTGNEQFF
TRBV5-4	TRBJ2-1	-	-	TGTGCCAGCAGCCGGACTCGCAATGAGCAGTTCTTC	CASSRTRNEQFF
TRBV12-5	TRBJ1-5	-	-	TGTGCTAGTGGTTATGATCAGCCCCAGCATTTT	CASGYDQPQHF
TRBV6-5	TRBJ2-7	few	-	TGTGCCAGCAGTTACCGGGGTATCTCCTACGAGCAGTACTTC	CASSYRGISYEQYF
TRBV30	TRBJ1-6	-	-	TGTGCCTGGAGAACAGGGCGTTCACCCCTCCACTTT	CAWRTGRSPLHF
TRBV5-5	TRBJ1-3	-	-	TGTGCCAGCAGCCGGGACACGAACTCTGGAAACACCATATATTTT	CASSRDTNSGNTIYF
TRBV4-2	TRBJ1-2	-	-	TGTGCCAGCAGCCAAGGGGGGGGAAACTATGGCTACACCTTC	CASSQGGGNYGYTF
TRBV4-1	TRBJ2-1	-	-	TGCGCCAGCAGCCAAGACAGCCCTTCTCGGTTCTTC	CASSQDSPSRFF
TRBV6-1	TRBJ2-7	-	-	TGTGCCAGCAGTGAGGTCGCTTCGTTGAACGAGCAGTACTTC	CASSEVASLNEQYF
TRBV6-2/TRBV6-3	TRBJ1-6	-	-	TGTGCCAGCAGTTATGTCGGGGGCCCCCTCCACTTT	CASSYVGGPLHF
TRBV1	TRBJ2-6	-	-	TGCACCAGCAGTGGGGCCAACGTCCTGACTTTC	CTSSGANVLTF
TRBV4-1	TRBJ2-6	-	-	TGCGCCAGCAGCCAAGCGGACTTCATCCCATCTGGGGCCAACGTCCTGACTTTC	CASSQADFIPSGANVLTF
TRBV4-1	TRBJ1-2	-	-	TGCGCCAGCAGCCAAGGTTCGGGAGGGACGGTCTATGGCTACACCTTC	CASSQGSGGTVYGYTF
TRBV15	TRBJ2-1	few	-	TGTGCCACCAGCAGAGGGGGGGGGCCGAATGAGCAGTTCTTC	CATSRGGGPNEQFF
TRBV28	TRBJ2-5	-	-	TGTGCCAGCAGTGAACAGGGAGGGGGAGAGACCCAGTACTTC	CASSEQGGGETQYF
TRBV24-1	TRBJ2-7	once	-	TGTGCCACCAGTGATGGTCAACCGGGGGTGAACTACGAGCAGTACTTC	CATSDGQPGVNYEQYF
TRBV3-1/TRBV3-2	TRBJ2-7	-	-	TGTGCCAGCAGCCACGGCATCGAGCAGTACTTC	CASSHGIEQYF
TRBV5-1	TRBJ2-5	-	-	TGCGCCAGCAGCTTTTACAACACGGACCAAGAGACCCAGTACTTC	CASSFYNTDQETQYF
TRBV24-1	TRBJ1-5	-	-	TGTGCCCTTCAAGGGAGGCCTTTTTCTCCGCCCCAGCATTTT	CALQGRPFSPPQHF
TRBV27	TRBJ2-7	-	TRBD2	TGTGCCAGCAGTGGGGGGACTAGCGGGTCAACCTACGAGCAGTACTTC	CASSGGTSGSTYEQYF
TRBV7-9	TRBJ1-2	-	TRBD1	TGTGCCAGCAGCGACAGGGCAAGGGCTCTGGGCTACACCTTC	CASSDRARALGYTF
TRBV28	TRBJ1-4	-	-	TGTGCCAGCAGGAAGACAGGCGGGCGAAAATTAGTGTTTTTT	CASRKTGGRKLVFF
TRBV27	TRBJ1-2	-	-	TGTGCCAGCAGCCTCGGACGGTACTATGGCTACACCTTC	CASSLGRYYGYTF
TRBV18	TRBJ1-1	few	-	TGTGCCAGCTCACCAGTGATCTCGGGGGGCACTGAAGCTTTCTTT	CASSPVISGGTEAFF
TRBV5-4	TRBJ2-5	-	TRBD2	TGTGCCAGCAGCTTTGAGGCCGGGCGGGGGAAGGCCCAGTACTTC	CASSFEAGRGKAQYF
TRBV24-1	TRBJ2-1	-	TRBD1	TGTGCCACCAGTGACGCGGGACAGGGGCAAAGTGAGCAGTTCTTC	CATSDAGQGQSEQFF
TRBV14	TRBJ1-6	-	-	TGTGCCAGCAGCCAAGGGGGGGGATATAATTCACCCCTCCACTTT	CASSQGGGYNSPLHF
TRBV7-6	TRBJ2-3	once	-	TGTGCCAGCAGCTTAGCTTCCGCAGATACGCAGTATTTT	CASSLASADTQYF
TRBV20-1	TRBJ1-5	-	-	TGCAGTGCTAGCGGGGGACAGCCCCAGCATTTT	CSASGGQPQHF
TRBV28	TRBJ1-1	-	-	TGTGCCAGCAGCCATGACCCAAACACTGAAGCTTTCTTT	CASSHDPNTEAFF
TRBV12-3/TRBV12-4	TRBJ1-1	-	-	TGTGCCAGTGGTCAGACGAACACTGAAGCTTTCTTT	CASGQTNTEAFF
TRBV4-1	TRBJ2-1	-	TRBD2	TGCGCCAGCAGCCAAGGCCCTAGCGGGGGGCTCTACAATGAGCAGTTCTTC	CASSQGPSGGLYNEQFF
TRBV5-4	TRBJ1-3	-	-	TGTGCCAGCAGCTTGGGGGGGGCGTCTGGAAACACCATATATTTT	CASSLGGASGNTIYF
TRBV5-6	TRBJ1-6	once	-	TGTGCCAGCAGCTTGCCTAATTCACCCCTCCACTTT	CASSLPNSPLHF
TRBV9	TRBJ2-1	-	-	TGTGCCAGCAGCGTAGGGGGCTATGAGCAGTTCTTC	CASSVGGYEQFF
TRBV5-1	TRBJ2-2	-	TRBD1	TGCGCCAGCAGCTCCCGGACAGGGTCGAACACCGGGGAGCTGTTTTTT	CASSSRTGSNTGELFF
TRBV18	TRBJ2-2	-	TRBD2	TGTGCCAGCTCACTACTCCCTAGCGGACAAAACACCGGGGAGCTGTTTTTT	CASSLLPSGQNTGELFF
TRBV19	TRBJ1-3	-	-	TGTGCCAGTACCCGAGGGTCCGGAAACACCATATATTTT	CASTRGSGNTIYF
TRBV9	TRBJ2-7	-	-	TGTGCCAGCAGCGTCTCTCCGGGGGCGCAAAACGAGCAGTACTTC	CASSVSPGAQNEQYF
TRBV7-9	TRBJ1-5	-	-	TGTGCCAGCAGCTCGAGTGGACAGCCCCAGCATTTT	CASSSSGQPQHF
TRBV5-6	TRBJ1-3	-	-	TGTGCCAGCAGCGGGAAGGGTTTCTCTGGAAACACCATATATTTT	CASSGKGFSGNTIYF
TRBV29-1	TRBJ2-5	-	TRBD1	TGCAGCGCTGACCCAGGGACAGTTCAAGAGACCCAGTACTTC	CSADPGTVQETQYF
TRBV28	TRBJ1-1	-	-	TGTGCCAGCACCCGGCGGGGGCTAAGGGGTGGCGCTTTCTTT	CASTRRGLRGGAFF
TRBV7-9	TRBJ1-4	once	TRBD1	TGTGCCAGCAGCATCCGGGACAGAAATGAAAAACTGTTTTTT	CASSIRDRNEKLFF
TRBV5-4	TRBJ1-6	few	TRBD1	TGTGCCAGCAGCTTAGGATCGCCGGGACAGGGGGTTAATTCACCCCTCCACTTT	CASSLGSPGQGVNSPLHF
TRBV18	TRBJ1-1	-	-	TGTGCCAGCTCACCACGATCGGAAGGGGCGGCCCCTATGAACACTGAAGCTTTCTTT	CASSPRSEGAAPMNTEAFF
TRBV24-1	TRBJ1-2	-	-	TGTGCCACCAGTGATTTATGGGAAGTACGGGGCTACACCTTC	CATSDLWEVRGYTF
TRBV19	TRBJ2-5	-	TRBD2	TGTGCCAGTAGTAAATTTTCCGGGACTAGCATACGGGAGACCCAGTACTTC	CASSKFSGTSIRETQYF
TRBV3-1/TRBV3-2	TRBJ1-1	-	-	TGTGCCAGCAGCCAAGTGTGGAACACTGAAGCTTTCTTT	CASSQVWNTEAFF
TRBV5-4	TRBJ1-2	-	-	TGTGCCAGCAGCTTGCAGGAGGACAGACGGCATGGCTACACCTTC	CASSLQEDRRHGYTF
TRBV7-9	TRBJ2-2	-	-	TGTGCCAGCAGCTTAGAGGCGTTCCGCACCGGGGAGCTGTTTTTT	CASSLEAFRTGELFF
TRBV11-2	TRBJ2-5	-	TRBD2	TGTGCCAGCAGTCCCTCGTTCCGGGGGGGCCCGGAGACCCAGTACTTC	CASSPSFRGGPETQYF
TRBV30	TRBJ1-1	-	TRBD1	TGTGCCTGGGAGGGGGCATGGACTGAAGCTTTCTTT	CAWEGAWTEAFF
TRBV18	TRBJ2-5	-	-	TGTGCCAGCTCACCTGGAGAGGGGGCCCAGTACTTC	CASSPGEGAQYF
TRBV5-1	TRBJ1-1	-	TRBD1	TGCGCCAGCAGCTGGGGACAGCCGGCGGTCACTGAAGCTTTCTTT	CASSWGQPAVTEAFF
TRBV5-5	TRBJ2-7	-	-	TGTGCCAGCAGCCATCGGGGTTACGCGGACGAGCAGTACTTC	CASSHRGYADEQYF
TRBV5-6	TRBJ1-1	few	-	TGTGCCAGCAGCTTGGGGAATCGGGACACTGAAGCTTTCTTT	CASSLGNRDTEAFF
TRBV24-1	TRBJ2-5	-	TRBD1	TGTGCCACCGGCCTGGACAGGGAGGAGACCCAGTACTTC	CATGLDREETQYF